This entry lists 28 T cell receptor beta chains sequenced from one sample in a study of CXCR3-negative and CXCR3-positive naive CD8 T cells. cDNA libraries for TRB were generated by 5' RACE incorporating UMI labels. TCRdb re-called the 5' RACE reads and catalogs CDR3 proteins one per entry, DNA excluded. The ten most abundant clones cover more than 1.5% of a sample with tens of thousands of distinct CDR3 sequences. Sequencing was done on a sample of naive CXCR3- CD8+ T cells from blood. Subset denoted: CD45RO-CCR7+CD27+CD95- naive CD8+ T cells lacking CXCR3 (TNR3-). These receptors came from a human donor in good health. Some clones in this sample may be carry-over from other donors' samples.

The rearrangement uses TRBV29-1 and TRBJ1-4. The CDR3 has 14 amino acids. CDR1 is SQVTM and CDR2 is ANQGSEA in the germline V gene. The CDR3 region is CSVEIPSTNEKLFF.

CDR3 sequence: CASSIGGTGTEAFF. The chain has TRBV19 and TRBJ1-1; TCRdb's D gene call, TRBD1, goes unchecked for lack of DNA. This CDR3 comprises 14 residues. The germline CDR1 and CDR2 sequences are LNHDA and SQIVND (reference sequence).

The V and J genes are TRBV12-3 or TRBV12-4 and TRBJ2-3. The CDR3 loop spans 17 amino acids. This CDR3 is CASSPILAIVWTDTQYF.

The chain links TRBV5-1 to TRBJ2-2. CDR1 is SGHRS, CDR2 YFSETQ, per germline. This CDR3 is built from 11 residues. The CDR3: CASNVGGELFF.

The CDR3 loop is CASSQDWVRVTFRGEAFF. This sequence joins TRBV4-1 and TRBJ1-1; lacking DNA, the TRBD1 call made by TCRdb goes unchecked. The germline V gene encodes CDR1 MGHRA and CDR2 YSYEKL. This CDR3 has 18 residues.

The chain links TRBV7-3 to TRBJ2-1; TCRdb's D call, TRBD2, is unchecked because there is no DNA. Germline CDR1 SGHTA, CDR2 FQGTGA. The CDR3 has 14 residues. CDR3 in amino acids: CASRVSGTYNEQFF.

The chain recombines TRBV14 with TRBJ1-4. This CDR3 has 15 residues. Germline lookup yields CDR1 SGHDN and CDR2 FVKESK. The CDR3 protein is CASSLRRTQNEKLFF.

V usage is TRBV6-5 and J usage is TRBJ2-7; TCRdb returns TRBD1, unconfirmable since there is no DNA. Germline CDR1 and CDR2: MNHEY and SVGAGI. The CDR3 is made up of 16 amino acids. CDR3 sequence reads: CASSRRLRGIGYEQYF.

The chain links TRBV4-2 to TRBJ2-6; as DNA is missing, the TRBD1 call by TCRdb cannot be tested. From germline, CDR1 is LGHNA and CDR2 YNFKEQ. This CDR3 spans 16 amino acids. CDR3 protein: CASSQEGGTGANVLTF.

The CDR3 loop is CASSFTLVQETQYF. This chain uses TRBV12-3 or TRBV12-4 with TRBJ2-5. The CDR3 contains 14 residues.

The chain couples TRBV12-3 or TRBV12-4 to TRBJ2-7; TCRdb's assignment of TRBD1 cannot be checked, as there is no DNA. The CDR3 spans 14 residues. The CDR3 here is CASSLWGSSYEQYF.

J is TRBJ2-1 and V is TRBV3-1; the D call from TCRdb, TRBD1, cannot be confirmed without DNA. This CDR3 is 15 amino acids long. Germline CDR1 LGHDT, CDR2 YNNKEL (reference sequence). The CDR3: CASSQGQGLWDEQFF.

The chain uses TRBV28 and TRBJ2-5; the D call from TCRdb, TRBD2, cannot be confirmed without DNA. The germline gives CDR1 MDHEN, CDR2 SYDVKM. The CDR3 is 19 amino acids. CDR3 sequence: CASSLSPPRTSGDRETQYF.

This sequence joins TRBV7-9 and TRBJ2-1; the D call from TCRdb, TRBD1, cannot be confirmed without DNA. The CDR3 is made up of 15 amino acids. Germline loops: CDR1 SEHNR, CDR2 FQNEAQ (reference sequence). CDR3 residues: CASSPGTGLDNEQFF. Using reference TRBV7-9 and TRBJ2-1 for the parts outside the CDR3, the full variable domain is DTGVSQNPRHKITKRGQNVTFRCDPISEHNRLYWYRQTLGQGPEFLTYFQNEAQLEKSRLLSDRFSAERPKGSFSTLEIQRTEQGDSAMYLCASSPGTGLDNEQFFGPGTRLTVL.

The chain carries TRBV11-2 and TRBJ2-7. Per the germline V gene, CDR1 is SGHAT and CDR2 is FQNNGV. The CDR3 loop spans 13 amino acids. CDR3 residues: CASSLPSSYEQYF. The entire variable domain, with the rest obtained from reference TRBV11-2 and TRBJ2-7, is as follows: EAGVAQSPRYKIIEKRQSVAFWCNPISGHATLYWYQQILGQGPKLLIQFQNNGVVDDSQLPKDRFSAERLKGVDSTLKIQPAKLEDSAVYLCASSLPSSYEQYFGPGTRLTVT.

This chain uses TRBV5-6 with TRBJ2-5. Germline-derived CDR1 and CDR2 are SGHDT and YYEEEE. The CDR3 loop spans 13 amino acids. CDR3 amino acids: CASSLGLEETQYF.

V and J are TRBV7-6 and TRBJ1-1; the D gene TCRdb calls, TRBD1, cannot be checked with no DNA. There are 12 residues in the CDR3. Germline V gene sequence: CDR1 SGHVS, CDR2 FNYEAQ. The CDR3 loop is CASSLIRGEAFF. The full variable domain, with the rest looked up from reference TRBV7-6 and TRBJ1-1, is GAGVSQSPRYKVTKRGQDVALRCDPISGHVSLYWYRQALGQGPEFLTYFNYEAQQDKSGLPNDRFSAERPEGSISTLTIQRTEQRDSAMYRCASSLIRGEAFFGQGTRLTVV.

This rearrangement joins TRBV27 to TRBJ2-7; without DNA, the TCRdb call of TRBD1 cannot be checked. The CDR3 spans 14 residues. Per germline, CDR1 MNHEY and CDR2 SMNVEV (reference sequence). CDR3: CASSFGGQSYEQYF.

This chain connects TRBV20-1 to TRBJ2-1; the D gene TCRdb calls, TRBD2, cannot be checked with no DNA. CDR3 length: 12 residues. CDR1 DFQATT and CDR2 SNEGSKA come from the germline V gene (reference sequence). CDR3 loop: CSARVDSYEQFF.

V is TRBV7-6 and J is TRBJ2-5; TCRdb calls TRBD1, which cannot be checked without DNA. There are 15 residues in the CDR3. Germline V CDR1 and CDR2: SGHVS, FNYEAQ. The CDR3 reads CASSVDWDPSETQYF.

The rearrangement links TRBV29-1 to TRBJ2-7; the D call from TCRdb, TRBD1, cannot be confirmed without DNA. Looked up from germline, CDR1 is SQVTM and CDR2 is ANQGSEA. CDR3 length: 14 residues. Here the CDR3 reads CSVVWQGASYEQYF.

V and J are TRBV11-1 and TRBJ2-1; the TCRdb D gene call, TRBD1, has no DNA to confirm it. The germline CDR1 and CDR2 sequences are SGHAT and FQDESV (reference sequence). The CDR3 is 17 residues long. CDR3 amino acids: CASSLDGGASSYNEQFF.

J is TRBJ2-1 and V is TRBV2; TCRdb selects TRBD2, and the lack of DNA leaves this call unchecked. The CDR3 has 18 residues. The germline V gene encodes CDR1 SNHLY and CDR2 FYNNEI. The CDR3 sequence: CASTAPLGEGPPYNEQFF.

This chain links TRBV7-6 with TRBJ2-5; TCRdb's D gene call, TRBD2, goes unchecked for lack of DNA. This CDR3 contains 17 residues. The germline CDR1 and CDR2 sequences are SGHVS and FNYEAQ. The CDR3 sequence: CASRPGTSGEWAETQYF.

The chain is built from TRBV19 and TRBJ2-5; TCRdb lists TRBD2, though no DNA is available to test this call. The V gene's germline CDR1 is LNHDA and CDR2 SQIVND (reference sequence). The CDR3 is 15 residues long. The CDR3 region is CASSKRLAGPETQYF.

This rearrangement joins TRBV29-1 to TRBJ2-2. The CDR3 loop spans 14 amino acids. Germline-derived CDR1 and CDR2 are SQVTM and ANQGSEA. CDR3 loop: CSVGDRANTGELFF.

V and J are TRBV29-1 and TRBJ2-7. The germline gives CDR1 SQVTM, CDR2 ANQGSEA. CDR3 length equals 13 residues. The CDR3: CSVEVGTTYEQYF.

The chain has TRBV28 and TRBJ2-1; TCRdb names TRBD2, which stays unverified in the absence of DNA. The germline V gene encodes CDR1 MDHEN and CDR2 SYDVKM. The CDR3 totals 15 residues. CDR3 region: CASRPPSGVYNEQFF.